This T cell receptor (beta chain) was captured in a study of T-cell reconstitution after alpha-beta-depleted transplantation in children. The table lists this clonotype with many counts. The CDR3 length is 16 residues. Germline V gives CDR1 SGHDT, CDR2 YYEEEE. V was cut by 3 bases and J by 3 bases, with 18 bases left in between. Unique molecular identifiers were used in preparing the TCRbeta library. Each CDR3 protein gets one entry after TCRdb re-called the PCR reads with MiXCR. The sample yields about 490,000 distinct CDR3 sequences, roughly 10% seen once. The rearrangement links TRBV5-6 to TRBJ1-1; the D is unclear. This sample comprised PBMCs, obtained before TCRalphabeta/CD19-depleted stem cell transplant. The origin of this receptor is a child aged 2 to 9 with inherited bone marrow failure, due to receive a stem cell transplant. The chain's CDR3 is CASSWDGPPVDTEAFF. The CDR3 nucleotides read TGTGCCAGCAGCTGGGATGGCCCACCGGTGGACACTGAAGCTTTCTTT.